This T cell receptor beta chain was captured in a study of T cells in Graves' hyperthyroidism and ophthalmopathy. Germline loops: CDR1 SGHTA, CDR2 FQGNSA. This CDR3 contains 14 residues. Note on this clonotype: One end of the junction does not line up with germline, which may come from a read error.

From RNA transcripts, TCR beta CDR3 regions were amplified. The HTBI primer set drove a first-round RT-PCR of the TCR CDR3. TCRdb re-called the multiplex PCR reads with MiXCR, one entry per CDR3 protein. Seen here are about 760,000 distinct CDR3 sequences, roughly a third observed once, and the top ten hold roughly 30%. The rearrangement links TRBV7-2 to TRBJ2-1, with D possibly being TRBD1 (6 bases). The clonotype originates from a woman between 35 and 50 years old with Graves' hyperthyroidism. Sequencing input: blood. CDR3 sequence reads: CASSQGTSYNEQFF. The DNA of the CDR3 is TGCGCCAGCAGCCAAGGGACATCGTACAATGAGCAGTTCTTC.